The 17 T cell receptor beta chains below were found in one sample sequenced in a study of blood T cells in healthy people across ages (dated by TCRdb to 2014 to 2015). Library preparation used 5' RACE. Sequencing relied on an Illumina HiSeq 2500. A second PCR of about 7 to 12 cycles was run with a J-beta primer mix and a sample-barcoded 5' primer. The public reads were quality trimmed at Q25 with fastp and then assembled into clones with MiXCR by TCRdb, keeping productive beta chains. One record per CDR3 amino acid sequence lists the most common genes and DNA. Present in this sample are 800,000 to 950,000 distinct CDR3 sequences, 25% to 30% of which were seen just once. 10% to 13% of the sample is taken by the ten largest. These data also formed part of another study, on T cells of mothers and their children.

Sequenced sample: blood. These receptors were taken from a woman aged 40-49 years in good health.

Concerning this clonotype itself: A read error is possible here, since a much larger clone lies one base away. The chain is built from TRBV11-2 and TRBJ2-1; D may be TRBD2 (5 bases). The J call may be mistaken, given a closer DNA end match to TRBJ2-7. Germline V gene sequence: CDR1 SGHAT, CDR2 FQNNGV. The CDR3 extends over 16 amino acids. The CDR3 here is CASSSRTKDFYNEQYF. In DNA, the CDR3 is TGTGCCAGCAGCTCCCGGACCAAGGACTTCTACAATGAGCAGTACTTC.

The genes are TRBV4-1 and TRBJ1-2; 7 bases agree with TRBD1. The V segment lost 0 bases and the J segment 4 bases; nucleotides outside the gene matches: 8. CDR1 is MGHRA, CDR2 YSYEKL, per germline. The CDR3 is made up of 16 amino acids. The chain's CDR3 is CASSQDLAGQLYGYTF. The CDR3 DNA reads as TGCGCCAGCAGCCAAGATCTAGCGGGACAGCTCTATGGCTACACCTTC.

This clonotype was counted many times. The CDR3 region has the DNA TGTGCCAGCAGCTTAGGCGGGGGAACCAATACGCAGTATTTT. It is translated as CASSLGGGTNTQYF. The rearrangement joins TRBV7-9 to TRBJ2-3, with TRBD2 matching over 7 bases. With 1 base clipped from V and 7 bases from J, the junction kept 5 bases outside the gene matches. There are 14 residues in the CDR3. Per the germline V gene, CDR1 is SEHNR and CDR2 is FQNEAQ (reference sequence).

The chain joins TRBV18 to TRBJ2-7; 11 bases are a match to TRBD2. The CDR3 covers 16 residues. After removal of 2 bases from V and 5 bases from J, the junction contained 8 bases not matched to a gene. Germline loops: CDR1 KGHSH, CDR2 LQKENI. CDR3 region: CASSPFDLAGGNEQYF. The CDR3, as DNA: TGTGCCAGCTCACCATTCGATCTAGCGGGGGGCAACGAGCAGTACTTC.

In the case of this clonotype: A read error may be the cause here, since a much bigger clone is one base away. The gene calls are TRBV5-1 and TRBJ2-1, with D maybe TRBD1 (5 bases). This CDR3 contains 14 residues. The germline CDR1 and CDR2 sequences are SGHRS and YFSETQ. V was clipped by 6 bases and J by 10 bases, with 20 bases between them. CDR3 in DNA: TGCGCCAGCAAAGCTGGTCAGGGCGCCTACGAGCAGTTCTTC. Protein product: CASKAGQGAYEQFF.

This clonotype was picked up many times. The chain uses TRBV6-1 and TRBJ2-7; D is ambiguous. This CDR3 comprises 16 residues. Germline V gene lookup returns CDR1 MNHNS and CDR2 SASEGT. With 2 bases removed from V and 3 bases from J, the gap between germline ends came to 17 bases. The CDR3: CASSELPENPDYEQYF. CDR3 in DNA: TGTGCCAGCAGTGAATTGCCCGAGAACCCAGACTACGAGCAGTACTTC.

This clonotype occurred many times. This sequence joins TRBV5-4 and TRBJ1-2; 12 bases match TRBD1. The CDR3 consists of 15 residues. Germline loops: CDR1 SGHNT, CDR2 YYREEE (reference sequence). Germline trimming cut 4 bases from V and 10 bases from J; bases unmatched to any gene: 11. This CDR3 reads CASSKRDRGREDYTF. In nucleotides, the CDR3 is TGTGCCAGCAGCAAACGGGACAGGGGGCGCGAGGACTACACCTTC.

In its sample, this clonotype was seen many times. A read error may produce the germline difference seen at one junction end. This CDR3 reads CARGAPRSSYGQYF. CDR3 in DNA: TGTGCCAGGGGGGCCCCCAGGAGCTCCTACGGGCAGTACTTC. The rearrangement joins TRBV6-4 to TRBJ2-7; possibly TRBD1 for D (6 bases). Germline V lookup: CDR1 MRHNA, CDR2 SNTAGT. This CDR3 region has 14 residues.

This chain uses TRBV3-1 with TRBJ1-5, with 7 bases fitting TRBD1. The CDR3 consists of 14 residues. Germline-derived CDR1 and CDR2 are LGHDT and YNNKEL (reference sequence). The trim removed 4 bases at V and 7 bases at J, leaving 7 bases unmatched. The CDR3, as DNA: TGTGCCAGCAGCCCGCTCGGACAGGAACAGCCCCAGCATTTT. The encoded protein is CASSPLGQEQPQHF. The variable domain in full, completed from reference TRBV3-1 and TRBJ1-5, reads DTAVSQTPKYLVTQMGNDKSIKCEQNLGHDTMYWYKQDSKKFLKIMFSYNNKELIINETVPNRFSPKSPDKAHLNLHINSLELGDSAVYFCASSPLGQEQPQHFGDGTRLSIL.

In this sample, this clonotype turned up a few times. This chain connects TRBV3-1 to TRBJ2-1; 13 bases are a match to TRBD2. Per germline, CDR1 LGHDT and CDR2 YNNKEL (reference sequence). The V and J ends lost 1 base and 9 bases, in that order; junction bases with no gene match: 6. The CDR3 consists of 16 residues. Here the CDR3 reads CASSQGGLAGVGEQFF. CDR3 bases: TGTGCCAGCAGCCAAGGAGGACTAGCGGGGGTCGGTGAGCAGTTCTTC.

This clonotype was detected ten times or more. The V gene is TRBV6-5, the J gene TRBJ1-6, with 7 bases fitting TRBD1. The CDR3 runs 14 residues. Germline CDR1 and CDR2: MNHEY and SVGAGI. The V segment lost 6 bases and the J segment 8 bases; nucleotides outside the gene matches: 7. CDR3 DNA sequence: TGTGCCAGCAGGAGACAGGGCGGAGATTCACCCCTCCACTTT. Translation: CASRRQGGDSPLHF.

This clonotype was picked up many times. CDR3 region: CAIRETSGGVNEQFF. CDR3 nucleotide sequence: TGTGCCATCAGAGAGACTAGCGGGGGCGTTAATGAGCAGTTCTTC. The chain couples TRBV10-3 to TRBJ2-1, with 12 nucleotides matching TRBD2. The CDR3 is 15 residues long. Germline V gives CDR1 ENHRY, CDR2 SYGVKD. The V segment lost 6 bases and the J segment 7 bases; nucleotides outside the gene matches: 7.

This clonotype was picked up a small number of times. A much larger clone differs from this one at a single base, so this may be a read error. This sequence joins TRBV9 and TRBJ2-4, with D maybe TRBD1 (6 bases). The CDR3 sequence is 12 residues long. Germline CDR1 reads SGDLS; CDR2 reads YYNGEE. CDR3 bases: TGTGCCTGCAGCAACAGGGAAAACATTCAGTACTTC. It translates to CACSNRENIQYF.

J is TRBJ2-1 and V is TRBV7-9; tentative D call: TRBD2 (5 bases). V gave up 5 bases and J gave up 13 bases, with 18 bases separating them. The CDR3 consists of 13 residues. Looked up from germline, CDR1 is SEHNR and CDR2 is FQNEAQ (reference sequence). The CDR3 DNA sequence: TGTGCCAGCAGCCGGACTCCACAAGAGACCCAGTTCTTC. This translates into CASSRTPQETQFF.

This clonotype was detected many times. The chain couples TRBV20-1 to TRBJ2-1, with 13 bases aligning to TRBD2. This CDR3 is 16 amino acids long. The V segment lost 5 bases and the J segment 6 bases; nucleotides outside the gene matches: 10. Per the germline V gene, CDR1 is DFQATT and CDR2 is SNEGSKA (reference sequence). The CDR3 sequence: CSAPRLAGGPSNEQFF. CDR3 sequence (DNA): TGCAGTGCTCCGCGACTAGCGGGGGGCCCTAGCAATGAGCAGTTCTTC.

The chain uses TRBV4-3 and TRBJ1-5, with D tentatively TRBD1 (5 bases). Germline V gene sequence: CDR1 LGHNA, CDR2 YSLEER. This CDR3 is 15 amino acids long. V lost 1 base and J 6 bases, leaving 13 bases between the germline ends. CDR3 in DNA: TGCGCCAGCAGCCAAGGGAAGGGACGGGGTCAGCCCCAGCATTTT. It translates to CASSQGKGRGQPQHF.

Only a few counts were recorded for this clonotype. The rearrangement links TRBV12-3 or TRBV12-4 to TRBJ2-1; 12 bases map to TRBD2. The CDR3 has 18 amino acids. The ends lost 3 bases at V and 8 bases at J; junction bases unmatched: 14. The CDR3 DNA follows: TGTGCCAGCAGTTTTAGACCTCTAGCGGGGGGGAGCGGGTATGAGCAGTTCTTC. Amino acid sequence: CASSFRPLAGGSGYEQFF.